A selection of T cell receptor beta chains follows, all from one sample in a study of blood T cell repertoires in COVID-19. This table comes from immunoSEQ multiplex PCR, and its TCRdb copy is limited to in-frame clones, with some not included. The sample includes 55,000 to 90,000 clones, approximately 92% of them seen just once. The sequencing sample was made of peripheral blood. The source is a human donor with active COVID-19. The donor label of this sample is uncertain. CDR3s include the opening cysteine and the closing phenylalanine or tryptophan. A D gene is named only where the DNA matches it firmly. Expanded clones get a size class; other rows say once, few or many, or leave the size out.

V	J	size	D	DNA	CDR3
TRBV7-2	TRBJ2-1	NA	NA	TGTGCCAGCAGCTTTGACAGTCCTGAGCAGTTCTTC	CASSFDSPEQFF
TRBV6-5	TRBJ2-7	NA	TRBD2	TGTGCCAGCAGTTATACTCTAGCGGGAGGCGACTACGAGCAGTACTTC	CASSYTLAGGDYEQYF
TRBV29-1	TRBJ2-1	NA	TRBD2	TGCAGCGGAACTAGCGGGAGGATAGATGAGCAGTTCTTC	CSGTSGRIDEQFF
TRBV7-2	TRBJ2-3	NA	TRBD2	TGTGCCAGCAGCCCGCGGACTAGCGGGAGAGATACGCAGTATTTT	CASSPRTSGRDTQYF
TRBV19	TRBJ2-7	NA	NA	TGTGCCAGTAGTATCGCAGGTACACCGAGCTCCTACGAGCAGTACTTC	CASSIAGTPSSYEQYF
TRBV5-6	TRBJ2-2	once	TRBD1	TGTGCCAGCAGCGACAGGGGGTCTACCGGGGAGCTGTTTTTT	CASSDRGSTGELFF
TRBV7-9	TRBJ1-6	NA	NA	TGTGCCAGCAGCTCCCGTCGCGATTCACCCCTCCACTTT	CASSSRRDSPLHF
TRBV9	TRBJ2-1	few	TRBD1	TGTGCCAGCAGCGTAGGGGGGACAGATAATGAGCAGTTCTTC	CASSVGGTDNEQFF
TRBV5-4	TRBJ1-2	NA	NA	TGTGCCAGCAGCTTAGGTCAGGGAACGGACTATGGCTACACCTTC	CASSLGQGTDYGYTF
TRBV28	TRBJ1-1	once	NA	TGTGCCAGCAGTTCCGGAGGGGGGGCGAACACTGAAGCTTTCTTT	CASSSGGGANTEAFF
TRBV7-6	TRBJ2-6	NA	NA	TGTGCCAGCAGCTTAGACCCGGGGGCTGGGGCCAACGTCCTGACTTTC	CASSLDPGAGANVLTF
TRBV28	TRBJ1-5	NA	NA	TGTGCCAGCAGGCTTGGACTCAGTGGGGAGAATCAGCCCCAGCATTTT	CASRLGLSGENQPQHF
TRBV27	TRBJ2-7	NA	NA	TGTGCCAGCAGTTTTGTGGCGGGACCCTACGAGCAGTACTTC	CASSFVAGPYEQYF
TRBV28	TRBJ1-4	few	NA	TGTGCCAGCAGTTTAATATCGGGGGGCTCGACTAATGAAAAACTGTTTTTT	CASSLISGGSTNEKLFF
TRBV28	TRBJ1-5	NA	TRBD1	TGTGCCAGCAGTTTAGAGGACAGGGTGGGCGGGCAGCCCCAGCATTTT	CASSLEDRVGGQPQHF
TRBV19	TRBJ2-1	NA	TRBD2	TGTGCCAGTAGCCTAACCGGGACTAGCGGGAATAATGAGCAGTTCTTC	CASSLTGTSGNNEQFF
TRBV7-9	TRBJ1-2	NA	NA	TGTGCCAGCAGCTTTCCTTCAGGGCGCGGCTACACCTTC	CASSFPSGRGYTF
TRBV28	TRBJ2-1	few	TRBD2	TGTGCCAGTGCGGAAGCGGGGGGTTACAATGAGCAGTTCTTC	CASAEAGGYNEQFF
TRBV24-1	TRBJ2-2	NA	TRBD2	TGTGCCACCAGTGAGGATAGCGGGAGTGGCACCGGGGAGCTGTTTTTT	CATSEDSGSGTGELFF
TRBV3-1/TRBV3-2	TRBJ2-7	NA	NA	TGTGCCAGCAGCCCACAGGTAAACTACGAGCAGTACTTC	CASSPQVNYEQYF
TRBV10-3	TRBJ1-1	NA	TRBD1	TGTGCCACCCAGGGGGGTTCGTTGGGGACTGAAGCTTTCTTT	CATQGGSLGTEAFF
TRBV2	TRBJ2-7	NA	NA	TGTGCCAGCAGTGTCCTCATCTACTACGAGCAGTACTTC	CASSVLIYYEQYF
TRBV5-4	TRBJ1-3	NA	NA	TGTGCCAGCAGCTTGGGCAGCGCTGGAAACACCATATATTTT	CASSLGSAGNTIYF
TRBV4-1	TRBJ2-3	NA	TRBD2	TGCGCCAGCAGCCAAGGGGTAGCGGGAGTCCAGGATACGCAGTATTTT	CASSQGVAGVQDTQYF
TRBV2	TRBJ2-2	NA	TRBD1	TGTGCCAGTGGACAGGTTAACACCGGGGAGCTGTTTTTT	CASGQVNTGELFF
TRBV7-9	TRBJ2-2	NA	TRBD1	TGTGCCAGTGTTAAGGGACAGGCTTTCACCGGGGAGCTGTTTTTT	CASVKGQAFTGELFF
TRBV9	TRBJ2-3	NA	NA	TGTGCCAGCAGCTCCGACGGAGGGGATACGCAGTATTTT	CASSSDGGDTQYF
TRBV6-5	TRBJ2-2	NA	NA	TGTGCCAGCAGTTACGACACAGTCTCCGGGGAGCTGTTTTTT	CASSYDTVSGELFF